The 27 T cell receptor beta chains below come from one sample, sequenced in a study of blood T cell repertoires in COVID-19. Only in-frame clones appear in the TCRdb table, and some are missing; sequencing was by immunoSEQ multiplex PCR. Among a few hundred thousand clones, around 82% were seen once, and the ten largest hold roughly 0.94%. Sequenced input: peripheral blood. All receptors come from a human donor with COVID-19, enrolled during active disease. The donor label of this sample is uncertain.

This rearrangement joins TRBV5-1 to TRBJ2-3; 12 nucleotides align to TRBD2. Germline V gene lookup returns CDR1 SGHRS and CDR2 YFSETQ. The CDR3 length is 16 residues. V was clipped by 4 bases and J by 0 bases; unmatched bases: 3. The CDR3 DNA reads TGCGCCAGCAGCGTGGGGACTAGCGGGAGCACAGATACGCAGTATTTT. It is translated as CASSVGTSGSTDTQYF.

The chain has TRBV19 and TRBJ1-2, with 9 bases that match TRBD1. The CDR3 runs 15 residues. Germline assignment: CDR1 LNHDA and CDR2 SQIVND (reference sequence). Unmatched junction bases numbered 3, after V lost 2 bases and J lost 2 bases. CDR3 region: CASSIIDRGNYGYTF. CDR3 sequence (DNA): TGTGCCAGTAGTATAATCGACAGGGGGAACTATGGCTACACCTTC.

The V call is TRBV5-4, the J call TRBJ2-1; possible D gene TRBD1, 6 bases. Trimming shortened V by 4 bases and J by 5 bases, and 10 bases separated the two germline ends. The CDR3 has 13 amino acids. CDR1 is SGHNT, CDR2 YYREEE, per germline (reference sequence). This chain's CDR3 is CASSPGQNNEQFF. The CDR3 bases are TGTGCCAGCAGCCCCGGACAGAACAATGAGCAGTTCTTC.

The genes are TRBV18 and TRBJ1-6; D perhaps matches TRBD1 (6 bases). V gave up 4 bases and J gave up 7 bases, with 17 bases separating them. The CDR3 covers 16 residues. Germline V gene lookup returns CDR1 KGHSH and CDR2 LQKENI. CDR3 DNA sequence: TGTGCCAGCTCACAGGATTTGGACAGTATGAATTCACCCCTCCACTTT. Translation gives CASSQDLDSMNSPLHF.

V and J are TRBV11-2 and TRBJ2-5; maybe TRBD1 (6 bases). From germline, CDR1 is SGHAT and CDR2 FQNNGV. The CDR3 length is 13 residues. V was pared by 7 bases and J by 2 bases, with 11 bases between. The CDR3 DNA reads TGTGCCAGCAAACAGGGCCTTCAAGAGACCCAGTACTTC. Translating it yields CASKQGLQETQYF.

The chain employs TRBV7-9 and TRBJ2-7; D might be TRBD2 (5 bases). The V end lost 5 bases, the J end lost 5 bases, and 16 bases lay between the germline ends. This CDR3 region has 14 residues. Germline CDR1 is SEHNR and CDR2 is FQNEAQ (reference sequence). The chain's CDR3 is CASSQQEVNNEQYF. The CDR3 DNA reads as TGTGCCAGCAGCCAGCAGGAGGTTAACAACGAGCAGTACTTC.

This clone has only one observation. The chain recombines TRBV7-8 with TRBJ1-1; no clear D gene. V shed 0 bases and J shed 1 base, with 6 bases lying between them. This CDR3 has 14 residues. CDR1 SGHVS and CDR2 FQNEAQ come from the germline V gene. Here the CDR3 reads CASSLAGRNTEAFF. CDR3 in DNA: TGTGCCAGCAGCTTAGCGGGGAGGAACACTGAAGCTTTCTTT. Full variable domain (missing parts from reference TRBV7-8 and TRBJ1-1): GAGVSQSPRYKVAKRGQDVALRCDPISGHVSLFWYQQALGQGPEFLTYFQNEAQLDKSGLPSDRFFAERPEGSVSTLKIQRTQQEDSAVYLCASSLAGRNTEAFFGQGTRLTVV.

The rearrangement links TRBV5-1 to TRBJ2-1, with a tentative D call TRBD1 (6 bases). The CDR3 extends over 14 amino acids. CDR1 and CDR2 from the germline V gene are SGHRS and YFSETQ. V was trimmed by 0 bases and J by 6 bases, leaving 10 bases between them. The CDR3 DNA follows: TGCGCCAGCAGCTTGGATGCAGGGGTCAATGAGCAGTTCTTC. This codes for CASSLDAGVNEQFF.

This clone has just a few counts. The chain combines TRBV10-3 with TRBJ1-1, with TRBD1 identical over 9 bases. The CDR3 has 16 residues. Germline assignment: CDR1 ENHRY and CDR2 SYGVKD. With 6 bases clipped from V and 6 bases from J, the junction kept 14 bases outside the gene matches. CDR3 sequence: CAIRDSLQGARAEAFF. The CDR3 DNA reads TGTGCCATCAGAGACTCATTACAGGGGGCCCGGGCTGAAGCTTTCTTT.

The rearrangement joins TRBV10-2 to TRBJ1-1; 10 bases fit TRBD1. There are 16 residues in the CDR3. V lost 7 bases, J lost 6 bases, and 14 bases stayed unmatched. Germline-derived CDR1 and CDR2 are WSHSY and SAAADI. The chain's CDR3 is CASTAYLRQGASEAFF. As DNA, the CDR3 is TGCGCCAGCACCGCCTACCTAAGACAGGGGGCCTCTGAAGCTTTCTTT.

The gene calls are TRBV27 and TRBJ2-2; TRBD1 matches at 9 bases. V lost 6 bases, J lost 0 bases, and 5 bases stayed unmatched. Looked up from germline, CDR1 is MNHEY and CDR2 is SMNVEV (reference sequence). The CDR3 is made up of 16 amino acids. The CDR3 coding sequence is TGTGCCAGCAGGTTACAGGGGGCCACGAACACCGGGGAGCTGTTTTTT. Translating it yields CASRLQGATNTGELFF.

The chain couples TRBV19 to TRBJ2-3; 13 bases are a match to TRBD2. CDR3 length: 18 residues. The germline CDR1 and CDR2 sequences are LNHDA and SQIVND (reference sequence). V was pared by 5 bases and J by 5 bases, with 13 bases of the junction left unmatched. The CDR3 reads CASSSPSRTSGGGDTQYF. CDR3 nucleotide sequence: TGTGCCAGTAGTTCGCCATCCCGGACTAGCGGGGGAGGAGATACGCAGTATTTT.

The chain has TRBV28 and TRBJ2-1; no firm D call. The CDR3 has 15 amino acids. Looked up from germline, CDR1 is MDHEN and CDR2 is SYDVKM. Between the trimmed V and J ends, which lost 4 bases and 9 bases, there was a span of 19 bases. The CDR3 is CASSSPGSLNGEQFF. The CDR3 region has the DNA TGTGCCAGCAGTTCCCCCGGGTCGCTTAACGGTGAGCAGTTCTTC. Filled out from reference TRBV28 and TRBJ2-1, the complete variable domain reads DVKVTQSSRYLVKRTGEKVFLECVQDMDHENMFWYRQDPGLGLRLIYFSYDVKMKEKGDIPEGYSVSREKKERFSLILESASTNQTSMYLCASSSPGSLNGEQFFGPGTRLTVL.

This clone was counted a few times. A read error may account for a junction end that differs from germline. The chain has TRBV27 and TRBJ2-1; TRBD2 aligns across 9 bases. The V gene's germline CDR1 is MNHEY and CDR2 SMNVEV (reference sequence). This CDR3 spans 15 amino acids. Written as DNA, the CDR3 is TGTGCCAGCAGATTATTTAGCGGGAGCACGGCTGAGCAGTTCTTC. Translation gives CASRLFSGSTAEQFF.

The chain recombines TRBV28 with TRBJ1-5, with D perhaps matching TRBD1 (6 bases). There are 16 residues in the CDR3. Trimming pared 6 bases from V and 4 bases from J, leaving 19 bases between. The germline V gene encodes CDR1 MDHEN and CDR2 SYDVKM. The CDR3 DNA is TGTGCCAGCAGCGAAGAAGAGGGGGTAGCGAATCAGCCCCAGCATTTT. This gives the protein CASSEEEGVANQPQHF.

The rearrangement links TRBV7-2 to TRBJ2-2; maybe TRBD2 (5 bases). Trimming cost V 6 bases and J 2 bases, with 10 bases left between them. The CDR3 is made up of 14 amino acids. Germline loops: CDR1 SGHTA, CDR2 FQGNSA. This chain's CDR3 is CASRLRVNTGELFF. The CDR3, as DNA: TGTGCCAGCAGGTTGAGGGTAAACACCGGGGAGCTGTTTTTT.

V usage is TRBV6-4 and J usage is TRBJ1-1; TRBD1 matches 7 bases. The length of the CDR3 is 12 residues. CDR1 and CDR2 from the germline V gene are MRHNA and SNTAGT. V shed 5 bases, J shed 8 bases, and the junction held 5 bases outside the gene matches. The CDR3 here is CASSKGTVEAFF. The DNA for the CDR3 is TGTGCCAGCAGTAAGGGGACAGTGGAAGCTTTCTTT.

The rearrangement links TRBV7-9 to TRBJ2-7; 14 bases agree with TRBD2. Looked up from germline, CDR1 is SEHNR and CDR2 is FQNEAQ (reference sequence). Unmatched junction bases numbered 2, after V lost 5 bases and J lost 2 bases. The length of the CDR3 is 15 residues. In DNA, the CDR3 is TGTGCCAGCAGCAAGACTAGCGGGAGGGCCTACGAGCAGTACTTC. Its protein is CASSKTSGRAYEQYF.

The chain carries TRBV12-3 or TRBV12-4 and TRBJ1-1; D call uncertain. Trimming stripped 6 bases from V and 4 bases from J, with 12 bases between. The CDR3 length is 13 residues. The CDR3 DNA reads TGTGCCAGCAGAAATGGACGGGGCACTGAAGCTTTCTTT. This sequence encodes CASRNGRGTEAFF.

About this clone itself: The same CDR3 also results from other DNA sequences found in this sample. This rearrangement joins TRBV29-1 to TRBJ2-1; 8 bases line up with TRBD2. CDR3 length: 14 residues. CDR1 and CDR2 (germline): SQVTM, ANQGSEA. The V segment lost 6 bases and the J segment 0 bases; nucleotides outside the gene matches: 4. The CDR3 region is CSVGGASSYNEQFF. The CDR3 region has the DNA TGCAGCGTCGGGGGGGCGAGCTCCTACAATGAGCAGTTCTTC.

The CDR3 DNA reads TGTGCCAGCAGCCGAACTAGCGGGGATTACAATGAGCAGTTCTTC. Residues: CASSRTSGDYNEQFF. The V call is TRBV5-4, the J call TRBJ2-1, with TRBD2 matching 10 bases. V was clipped by 4 bases and J by 4 bases; unmatched bases: 5. This CDR3 has 15 amino acids. Germline CDR1 reads SGHNT; CDR2 reads YYREEE (reference sequence).

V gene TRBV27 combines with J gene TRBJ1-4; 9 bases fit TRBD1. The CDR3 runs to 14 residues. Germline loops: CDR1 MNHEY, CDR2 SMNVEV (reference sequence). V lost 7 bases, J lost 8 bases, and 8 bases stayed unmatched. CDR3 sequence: CASTAQGAGEKLFF. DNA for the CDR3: TGTGCCAGCACCGCACAGGGGGCGGGGGAAAAACTGTTTTTT. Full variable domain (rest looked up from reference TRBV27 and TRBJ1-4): EAQVTQNPRYLITVTGKKLTVTCSQNMNHEYMSWYRQDPGLGLRQIYYSMNVEVTDKGDVPEGYKVSRKEKRNFPLILESPSPNQTSLYFCASTAQGAGEKLFFGSGTQLSVL.

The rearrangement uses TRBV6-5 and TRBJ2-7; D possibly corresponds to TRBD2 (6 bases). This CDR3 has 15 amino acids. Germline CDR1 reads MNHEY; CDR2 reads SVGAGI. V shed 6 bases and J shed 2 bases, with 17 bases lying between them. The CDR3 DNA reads TGTGCCAGCAGCCGAACCCGGGACTCAGCCTACGAGCAGTACTTC. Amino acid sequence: CASSRTRDSAYEQYF.

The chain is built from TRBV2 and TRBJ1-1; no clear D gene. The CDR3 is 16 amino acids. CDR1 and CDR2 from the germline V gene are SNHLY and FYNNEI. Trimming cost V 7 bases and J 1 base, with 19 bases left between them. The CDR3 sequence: CASMVAGTRGNTEAFF. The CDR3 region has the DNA TGTGCCAGCATGGTGGCCGGCACCCGGGGGAACACTGAAGCTTTCTTT.

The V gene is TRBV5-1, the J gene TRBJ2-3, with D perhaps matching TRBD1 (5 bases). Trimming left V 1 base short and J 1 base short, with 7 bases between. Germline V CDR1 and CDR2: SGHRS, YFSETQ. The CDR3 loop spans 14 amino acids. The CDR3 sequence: CASSLFRGTDTQYF. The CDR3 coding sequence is TGCGCCAGCAGCTTGTTCAGGGGCACAGATACGCAGTATTTT. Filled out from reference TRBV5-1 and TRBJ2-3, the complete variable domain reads KAGVTQTPRYLIKTRGQQVTLSCSPISGHRSVSWYQQTPGQGLQFLFEYFSETQRNKGNFPGRFSGRQFSNSRSEMNVSTLELGDSALYLCASSLFRGTDTQYFGPGTRLTVL.

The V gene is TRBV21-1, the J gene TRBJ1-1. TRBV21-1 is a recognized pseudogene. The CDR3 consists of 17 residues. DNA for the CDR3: TGTGCCAGCAGCAAAGACGGGGGGCCGGACATGAACACTGAAGCTTTCTTT. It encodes CASSKDGGPDMNTEAFF.

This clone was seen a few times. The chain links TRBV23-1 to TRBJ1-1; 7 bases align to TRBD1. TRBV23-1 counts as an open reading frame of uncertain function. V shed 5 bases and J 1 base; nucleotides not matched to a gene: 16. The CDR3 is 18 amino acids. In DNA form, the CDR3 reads TGCGCCAGCAGTGGTCGAGAGGACAGGTCGGAAAGGAACACTGAAGCTTTCTTT. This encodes CASSGREDRSERNTEAFF.